The 7 T cell receptor beta chains below come from one sample, sequenced in a study of T cells in Graves' hyperthyroidism and ophthalmopathy. Amplified TCR beta CDR3 regions came from RNA transcripts. Primed by the HTBI set, a first-round RT-PCR was run on the TCR CDR3. TCRdb passed the multiplex PCR reads through MiXCR, listing each CDR3 protein once. Of around 800,000 distinct CDR3 sequences in the sample, over 35% were seen once. Sequences were obtained from blood. These receptors were taken from a man between 18 and 35 years old with Graves' hyperthyroidism.

The chain couples TRBV20-1 to TRBJ1-1; weak D call: TRBD1 (5 bases). The germline V gene encodes CDR1 DFQATT and CDR2 SNEGSKA (reference sequence). This CDR3 is built from 15 residues. V was pared by 7 bases and J by 2 bases, with 20 bases between. The CDR3, as DNA: TGCAGTGTCGCCCTGGGGGGGGACCTTAACACTGAAGCTTTCTTT. This encodes CSVALGGDLNTEAFF.

This clonotype has more than one count but fewer than ten. One end of the junction does not line up with germline, which may come from a read error. This sequence joins TRBV5-1 and TRBJ1-6; D gene unclear. The CDR3 has 16 residues. The germline V gene encodes CDR1 SGHRS and CDR2 YFSETQ. The chain's CDR3 is CASSLATAIVDSPLHF. The CDR3 nucleotides are TGTGCCAGCAGCTTGGCCACAGCCATAGTTGATTCACCCCTCCACTTT.

This clonotype was picked up many times. V usage is TRBV29-1 and J usage is TRBJ1-1; no firm D call. The CDR3 has 10 amino acids. From germline, CDR1 is SQVTM and CDR2 ANQGSEA. Trimming removed 0 bases at V and 10 bases at J, with 6 bases between. CDR3 nucleotides: TGCAGCGTTGAAGATCTGGGAGCTTTCTTT. It encodes CSVEDLGAFF.

This clonotype turned up a few times. The rearrangement joins TRBV12-3 or TRBV12-4 to TRBJ2-5; tentatively, D is TRBD1 (5 bases). CDR3 size: 13 residues. V was pared by 2 bases and J by 5 bases, with 9 bases between. DNA of the CDR3: TGTGCCAGCAGTTTATCCAGGGTGGAGACCCAGTACTTC. Translating it yields CASSLSRVETQYF.

The chain uses TRBV6-5 and TRBJ2-2; 8 bases are a match to TRBD2. The CDR3 loop spans 18 amino acids. Germline V CDR1 and CDR2: MNHEY, SVGAGI. Trimming took 3 bases from V and 3 from J; bases not matched to a gene: 12. In DNA form, the CDR3 reads TGTGCCAGCAGTTATTCGGTCAGCGGGAGTACGCACACCGGGGAGCTGTTTTTT. Translating gives CASSYSVSGSTHTGELFF.

The chain couples TRBV11-3 to TRBJ2-2, with D tentatively TRBD2 (6 bases). The germline gives CDR1 SGHNT, CDR2 YENEEA. The V end lost 2 bases, the J end lost 4 bases, and 11 bases lay between the germline ends. CDR3 size: 15 residues. Here the CDR3 reads CASSLMRGGTGELFF. CDR3 sequence (DNA): TGTGCCAGCAGCTTAATGCGGGGCGGCACCGGGGAGCTGTTTTTT.

The V call is TRBV10-3, the J call TRBJ2-6; 10 positions agree with TRBD1. V gave up 5 bases and J gave up 2 bases; unmatched junction bases: 3. Germline V gene sequence: CDR1 ENHRY, CDR2 SYGVKD. The CDR3 spans 16 residues. CDR3 amino acids: CAISLGQGAGANVLTF. In DNA, the CDR3 is TGTGCCATCAGTTTAGGACAGGGGGCTGGGGCCAACGTCCTGACTTTC.